Sequencing of this T cell receptor (beta chain) was carried out in a study of blood T cell repertoires in COVID-19. As processed by the authors: Estimation of nucleated cell counts was performed using reference gene primer amplification. Produced via immunoSEQ multiplex PCR; TCRdb's table is partial and in-frame only. From that table come the V and J calls and clone size; the DNA was used to work out D and trimming. The data hold approximately 200,000 clones, with 80% to 85% observed a single time. There are 16 residues in the CDR3. Looked up from germline, CDR1 is SGHAT and CDR2 is FQNNGV. Trimming removed 4 bases from V and 3 bases from J; junction bases left unmatched: 9. This clone showed up just a few times.

This receptor was taken from a woman aged 25 to 39 with acute or convalescent COVID-19. V is TRBV11-2 and J is TRBJ2-3; 8 nucleotides align to TRBD2. The sequenced sample was peripheral blood. CDR3 region: CASSSLVAGLTDTQYF. The CDR3 nucleotides are TGTGCCAGCAGCTCCCTGGTAGCGGGACTGACAGATACGCAGTATTTT. Full variable domain (remainder filled in from reference TRBV11-2 and TRBJ2-3): EAGVAQSPRYKIIEKRQSVAFWCNPISGHATLYWYQQILGQGPKLLIQFQNNGVVDDSQLPKDRFSAERLKGVDSTLKIQPAKLEDSAVYLCASSSLVAGLTDTQYFGPGTRLTVL.